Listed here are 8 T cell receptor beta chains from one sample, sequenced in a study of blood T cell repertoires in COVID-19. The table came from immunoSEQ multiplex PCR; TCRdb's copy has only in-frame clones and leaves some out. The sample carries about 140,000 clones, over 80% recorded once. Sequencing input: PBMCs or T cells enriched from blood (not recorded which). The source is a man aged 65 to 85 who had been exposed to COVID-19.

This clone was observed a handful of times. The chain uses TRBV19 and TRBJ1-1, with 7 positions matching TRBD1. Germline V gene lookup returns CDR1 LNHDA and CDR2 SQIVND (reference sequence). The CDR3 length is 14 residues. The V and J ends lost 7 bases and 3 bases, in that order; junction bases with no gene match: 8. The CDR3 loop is CASISTGVYTEAFF. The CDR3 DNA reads TGTGCCAGTATCTCAACAGGGGTGTACACTGAAGCTTTCTTT. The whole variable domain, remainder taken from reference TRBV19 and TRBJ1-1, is DGGITQSPKYLFRKEGQNVTLSCEQNLNHDAMYWYRQDPGQGLRLIYYSQIVNDFQKGDIAEGYSVSREKKESFPLTVTSAQKNPTAFYLCASISTGVYTEAFFGQGTRLTVV.

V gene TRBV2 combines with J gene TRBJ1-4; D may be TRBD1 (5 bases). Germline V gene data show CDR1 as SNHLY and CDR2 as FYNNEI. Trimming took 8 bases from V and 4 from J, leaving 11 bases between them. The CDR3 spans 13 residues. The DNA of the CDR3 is TGTGCCAGCCAGGGCTGGAATAATGAAAAACTGTTTTTT. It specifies CASQGWNNEKLFF.

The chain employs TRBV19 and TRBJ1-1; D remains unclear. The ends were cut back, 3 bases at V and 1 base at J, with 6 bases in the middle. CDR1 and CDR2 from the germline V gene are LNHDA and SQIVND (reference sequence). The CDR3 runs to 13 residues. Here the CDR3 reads CASSMGGNTEAFF. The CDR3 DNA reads TGTGCCAGTAGTATGGGAGGGAACACTGAAGCTTTCTTT.

CDR3: CASSPKTGSNTEAFF. CDR3 sequence (DNA): TGCGCCAGCAGCCCCAAGACAGGGTCGAACACTGAAGCTTTCTTT. V is TRBV5-1 and J is TRBJ1-1; the match to TRBD1 covers 7 bases. V lost 4 bases, J lost 1 base, and 7 bases stayed unmatched. The CDR3 contains 15 residues. Germline lookup yields CDR1 SGHRS and CDR2 YFSETQ.

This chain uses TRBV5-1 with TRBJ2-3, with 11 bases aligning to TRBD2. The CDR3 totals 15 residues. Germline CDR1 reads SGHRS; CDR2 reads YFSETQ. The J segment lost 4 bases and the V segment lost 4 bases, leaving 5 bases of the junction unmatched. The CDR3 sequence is CASSPFSGGADTQYF. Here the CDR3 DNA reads TGCGCCAGCAGCCCTTTTAGCGGGGGGGCAGATACGCAGTATTTT. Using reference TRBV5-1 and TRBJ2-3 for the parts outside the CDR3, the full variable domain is KAGVTQTPRYLIKTRGQQVTLSCSPISGHRSVSWYQQTPGQGLQFLFEYFSETQRNKGNFPGRFSGRQFSNSRSEMNVSTLELGDSALYLCASSPFSGGADTQYFGPGTRLTVL.

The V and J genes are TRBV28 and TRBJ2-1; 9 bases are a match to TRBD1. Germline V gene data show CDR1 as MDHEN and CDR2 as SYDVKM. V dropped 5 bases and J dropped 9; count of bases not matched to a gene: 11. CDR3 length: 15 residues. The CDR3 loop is CASSPGDRAIGEQFF. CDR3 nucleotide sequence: TGTGCCAGCAGTCCAGGGGACAGGGCAATAGGTGAGCAGTTCTTC. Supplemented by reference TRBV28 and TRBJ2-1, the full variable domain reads DVKVTQSSRYLVKRTGEKVFLECVQDMDHENMFWYRQDPGLGLRLIYFSYDVKMKEKGDIPEGYSVSREKKERFSLILESASTNQTSMYLCASSPGDRAIGEQFFGPGTRLTVL.

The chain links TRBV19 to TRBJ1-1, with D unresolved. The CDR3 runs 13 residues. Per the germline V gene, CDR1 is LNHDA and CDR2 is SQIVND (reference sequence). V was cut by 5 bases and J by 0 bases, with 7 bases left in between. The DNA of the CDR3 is TGTGCCAGTAGTCGCGATATGAACACTGAAGCTTTCTTT. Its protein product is CASSRDMNTEAFF.

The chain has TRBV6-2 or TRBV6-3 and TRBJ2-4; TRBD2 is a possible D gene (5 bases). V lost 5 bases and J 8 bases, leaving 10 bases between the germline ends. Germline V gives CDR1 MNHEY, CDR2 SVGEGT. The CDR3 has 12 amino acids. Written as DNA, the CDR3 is TGTGCCAGCAGTCGGGATTTTTACATTCAGTACTTC. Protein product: CASSRDFYIQYF.